The next 3 T cell receptor beta chains were all read from a single sample in a study of blood T cell repertoires in COVID-19. Repertoires were generated with immunoSEQ multiplex PCR, while TCRdb's copy carries only in-frame clones and drops some. Among under 350,000 clones listed, 89% were seen once. Input material: PBMCs or T cells enriched from blood (not recorded which). Source of these receptors: a woman aged 55 to 70 who had recovered from COVID-19.

This chain joins TRBV7-3 and TRBJ2-1; maybe TRBD2 (5 bases). V lost 3 bases and J lost 9, with 12 bases in between. Germline lookup yields CDR1 SGHTA and CDR2 FQGTGA. The CDR3 spans 13 residues. The CDR3 protein is CASSFSTGIEQFF. DNA for the CDR3: TGTGCCAGCAGCTTCTCGACGGGGATTGAGCAGTTCTTC.

The gene calls are TRBV3-1 (or the pseudogene TRBV3-2) and TRBJ1-2; the D is unclear. The CDR3 consists of 15 residues. V dropped 3 bases and J dropped 0 bases, with 11 bases sitting between them. In germline, CDR1 is LGHDT, CDR2 YNNKEL (reference sequence). The CDR3 DNA reads as TGTGCCAGCAGCCAGGCTAGTACGGCTAACTATGGCTACACCTTC. It encodes CASSQASTANYGYTF.

The chain combines TRBV27 with TRBJ2-7, with D perhaps matching TRBD1 (6 bases). Germline assignment: CDR1 MNHEY and CDR2 SMNVEV (reference sequence). CDR3 length: 14 residues. Trimming shortened V by 1 base and J by 4 bases, and 11 bases separated the two germline ends. CDR3 nucleotide sequence: TGTGCCAGCAGTTTATTAGGGGGACGGTACGAGCAGTACTTC. This translates into CASSLLGGRYEQYF.